This record covers a single T cell receptor (beta chain). The data belong to a study of shared clonotypes between healthy human individuals. The repertoire was sequenced with immunoSEQ multiplex PCR; TCRdb's copy has only in-frame clones and lacks some. The sample yields about 480,000 clones, 79% seen once. Germline assignment: CDR1 LGHNT and CDR2 FRNRAP. V was clipped by 3 bases and J by 6 bases, with 6 bases between them. The CDR3 is 12 residues long. The J gene is TRBJ2-1, the V gene TRBV12-5; D perhaps matches TRBD2 (5 bases). This TCR came from a woman between 35 and 50 years old in good health. Some clones in this sample may be carry-over from other donors' samples. Sequencing was done on a sample of PBMCs. The CDR3 sequence: CASGLGSNEQFF. For the CDR3, the DNA is TGTGCTAGTGGTTTAGGGAGCAATGAGCAGTTCTTC.